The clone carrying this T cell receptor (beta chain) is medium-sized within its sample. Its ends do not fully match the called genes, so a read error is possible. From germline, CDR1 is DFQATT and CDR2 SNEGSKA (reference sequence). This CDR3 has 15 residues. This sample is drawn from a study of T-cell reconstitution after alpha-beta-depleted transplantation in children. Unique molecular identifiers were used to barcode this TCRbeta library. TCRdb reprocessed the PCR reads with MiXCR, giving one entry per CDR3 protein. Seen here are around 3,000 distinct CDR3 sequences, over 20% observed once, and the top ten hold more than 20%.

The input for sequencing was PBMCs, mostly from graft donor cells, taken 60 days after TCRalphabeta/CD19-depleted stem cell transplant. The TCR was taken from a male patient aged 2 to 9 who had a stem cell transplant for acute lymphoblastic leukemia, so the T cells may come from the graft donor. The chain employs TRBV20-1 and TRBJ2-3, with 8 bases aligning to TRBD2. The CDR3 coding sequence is TGCAGCGCTAGGGGAGCGGGAGTAAGCACAGATACGCAGTATTTT. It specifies CSARGAGVSTDTQYF.